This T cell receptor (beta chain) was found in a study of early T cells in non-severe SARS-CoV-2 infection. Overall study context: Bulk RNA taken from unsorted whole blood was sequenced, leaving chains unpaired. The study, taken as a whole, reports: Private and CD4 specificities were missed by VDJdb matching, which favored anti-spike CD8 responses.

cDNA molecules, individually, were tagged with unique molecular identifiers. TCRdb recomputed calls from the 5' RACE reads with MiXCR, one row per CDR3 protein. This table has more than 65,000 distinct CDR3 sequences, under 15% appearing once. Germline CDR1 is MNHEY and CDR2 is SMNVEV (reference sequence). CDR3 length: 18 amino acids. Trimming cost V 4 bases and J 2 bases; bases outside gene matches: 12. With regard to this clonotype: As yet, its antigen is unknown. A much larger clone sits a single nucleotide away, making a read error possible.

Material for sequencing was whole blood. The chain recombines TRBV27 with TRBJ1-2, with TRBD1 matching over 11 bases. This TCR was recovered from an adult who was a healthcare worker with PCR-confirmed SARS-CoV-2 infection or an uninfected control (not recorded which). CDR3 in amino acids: CASSSGTGGISGNYGYTF. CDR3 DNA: TGTGCCAGCAGTTCAGGGACAGGGGGTATTAGCGGGAACTATGGCTACACCTTC.